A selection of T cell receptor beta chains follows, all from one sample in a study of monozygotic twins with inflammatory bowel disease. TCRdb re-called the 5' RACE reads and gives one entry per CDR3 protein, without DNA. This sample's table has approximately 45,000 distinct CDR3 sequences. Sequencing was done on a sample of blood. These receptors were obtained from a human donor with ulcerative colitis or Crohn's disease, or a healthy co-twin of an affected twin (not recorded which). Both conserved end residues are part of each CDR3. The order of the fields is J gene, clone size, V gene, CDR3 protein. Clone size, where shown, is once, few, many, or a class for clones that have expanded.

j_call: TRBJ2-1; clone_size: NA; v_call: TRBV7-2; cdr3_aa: CASSTGTSGGAGNEQFF
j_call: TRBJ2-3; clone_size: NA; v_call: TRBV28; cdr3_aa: CASSTDRELADTQYF
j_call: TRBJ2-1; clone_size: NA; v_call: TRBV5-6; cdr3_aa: CASTLIAGLYNEQFF
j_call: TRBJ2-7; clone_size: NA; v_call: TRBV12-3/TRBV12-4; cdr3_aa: CASSLRQGQIGEQYF
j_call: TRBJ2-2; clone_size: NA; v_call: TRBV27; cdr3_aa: CASSSQGESRNTGELFF
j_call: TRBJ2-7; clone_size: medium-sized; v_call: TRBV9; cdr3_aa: CASSVGGTPLYEQYF
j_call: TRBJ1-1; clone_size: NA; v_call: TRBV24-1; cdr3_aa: CATSDSGTGDVEAFF
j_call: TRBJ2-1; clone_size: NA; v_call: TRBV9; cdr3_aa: CASTATGSPQYEQFF
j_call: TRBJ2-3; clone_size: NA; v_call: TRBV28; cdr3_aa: CASSGVEVRLDTQYF
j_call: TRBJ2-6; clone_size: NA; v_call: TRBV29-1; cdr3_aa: CSVVGQGNSGANVLTF
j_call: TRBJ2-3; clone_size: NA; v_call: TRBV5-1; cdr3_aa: CASSLVSGQGPTDTQYF